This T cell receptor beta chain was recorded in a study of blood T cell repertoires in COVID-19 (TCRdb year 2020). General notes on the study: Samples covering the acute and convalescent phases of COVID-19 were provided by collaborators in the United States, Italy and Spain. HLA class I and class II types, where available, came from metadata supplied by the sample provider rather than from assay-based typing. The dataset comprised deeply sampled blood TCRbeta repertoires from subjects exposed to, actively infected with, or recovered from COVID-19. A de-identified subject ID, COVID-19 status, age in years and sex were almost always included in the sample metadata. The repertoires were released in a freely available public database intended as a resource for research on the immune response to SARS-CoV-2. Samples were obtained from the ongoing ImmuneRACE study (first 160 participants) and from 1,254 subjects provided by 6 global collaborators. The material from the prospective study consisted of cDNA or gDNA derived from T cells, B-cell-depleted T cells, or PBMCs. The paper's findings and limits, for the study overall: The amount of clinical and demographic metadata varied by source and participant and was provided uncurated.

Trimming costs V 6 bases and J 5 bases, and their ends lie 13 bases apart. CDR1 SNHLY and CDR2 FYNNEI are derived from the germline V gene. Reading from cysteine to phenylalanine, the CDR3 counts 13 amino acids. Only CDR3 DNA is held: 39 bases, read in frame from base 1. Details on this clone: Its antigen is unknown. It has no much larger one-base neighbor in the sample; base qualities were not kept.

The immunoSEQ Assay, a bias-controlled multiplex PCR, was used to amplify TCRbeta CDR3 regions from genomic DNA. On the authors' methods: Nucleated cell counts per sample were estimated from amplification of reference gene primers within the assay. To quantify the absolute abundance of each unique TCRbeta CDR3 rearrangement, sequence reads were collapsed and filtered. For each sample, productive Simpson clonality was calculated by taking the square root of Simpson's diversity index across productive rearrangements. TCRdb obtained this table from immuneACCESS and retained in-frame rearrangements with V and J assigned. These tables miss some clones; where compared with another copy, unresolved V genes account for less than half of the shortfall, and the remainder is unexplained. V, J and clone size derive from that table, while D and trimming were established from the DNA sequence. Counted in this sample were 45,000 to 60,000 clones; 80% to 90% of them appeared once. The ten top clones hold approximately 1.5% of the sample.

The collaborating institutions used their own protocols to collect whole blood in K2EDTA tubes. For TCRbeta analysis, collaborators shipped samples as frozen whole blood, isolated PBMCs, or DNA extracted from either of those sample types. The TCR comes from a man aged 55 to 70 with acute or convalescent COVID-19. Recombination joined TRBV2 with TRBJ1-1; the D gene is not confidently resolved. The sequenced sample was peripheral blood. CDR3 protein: CASRREEQTEAFF. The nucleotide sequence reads TGTGCCAGCAGGAGGGAGGAGCAAACTGAAGCTTTCTTT.